Described below is a single T cell receptor beta chain sequence and its context. No antigen is known for it. Base quality data are lacking; no much larger clone is found one base away. The record originates from a study of T cell responses to AZD1222 COVID-19 vaccine (dated by TCRdb to 2020 to 2023). Regarding the research as a whole: A total of under 250 trial participants underwent TCR sequencing, of whom about 200 had received two doses of AZD1222 and some 26 had received two doses of the MenACWY control vaccine. Trial participants were enrolled into age subgroups of 18-55, 56-69 and 70-plus years, which contained 148, 28 and 57 TCR-sequenced participants, respectively. The investigation overall reported the following: Conclusions about previously exposed vaccinees are limited, since just five to seven AZD1222 recipients were seropositive for SARS-CoV-2 at baseline. In the small 56-69-year group, the increase in depth fell short of significance, most likely because of low power. After two AZD1222 doses, both the breadth and the depth of spike-specific TCRs were significantly higher than at day 0 and than in MenACWY recipients. Participants were mostly white British and included more females than males, and it was suggested by the authors that clonal diversity may have been underestimated. Reportedly, almost half of the unique spike-specific TCRs recognized epitopes lying outside the regions that are mutated in the B.1.351 and B.1.1.7 variants. Because no day 14 peak-response samples were available, the repertoires could be characterized only after the peak T cell response. The whole spike protein was spanned by vaccine-associated CD4 TCRs, and dominant responses were seen in regions 160-218 and 743-854.

According to the study, the label for this sample's time point signals: about 28 days (+/-7) after the second vaccine dose. AZD1222 recipients given second doses at about 4 weeks or at about 12 weeks were pooled, since spike-specific TCR depth and breadth were not found to differ between the two schedules. Vaccinee samples came from UK trials COV001 and COV002, including a single-blind randomized controlled phase 2/3 trial of AZD1222 (ChAdOx1 nCoV-19) in healthy adults. Trial participant PBMC samples were collected at day 0 and day 28 after the second dose for TCRbeta chain sequencing. The CDR3 regions of human TCRbeta chains were subjected to immunosequencing. As for how the authors treated the data: Repertoire TCRs were checked for matches against a reference library of SARS-CoV-2-specific TCRs that had been generated using the MIRA antigen-specificity platform. Breadth meant the fraction of unique TCRs that were SARS-CoV-2-associated, whereas depth meant the fraction of total T cells that were SARS-CoV-2-associated. Using the MIRA data, every spike-specific TCR was mapped to the spike region that the TCR reacted to and assigned to either a CD4 or a CD8 class. Log10-transformed breadth and depth values were compared by one-way ANOVA with Sidak's multiple comparisons tests. TCRdb re-hosts the immuneACCESS table, in-frame sequences only. Its copies lack some clones; in the studies checked, an unresolved V gene accounts for under half of them, and the cause for the rest is not known. V and J calls and clone size come straight from that table; D and trimming were deduced from the DNA. Counted in this sample were roughly 51,000 clones; about 89% of them appeared once. Roughly 15% of the sample rests with the top ten.

Reading from cysteine to phenylalanine, the CDR3 counts 17 amino acids. The DNA shown is the 51-base CDR3, in frame from base 1. CDR1 is given as DFQATT and CDR2 as SNEGSKA, both from the germline V gene (reference sequence). Unmatched junction bases come to 7, with V trimmed by 3 bases and J by 3 bases. The receptor was isolated from an adult who received the AZD1222 COVID-19 vaccine. This sample comprised peripheral blood, obtained 28 days after the second AZD1222 dose. Recombination connected TRBV20-1 to TRBJ2-3; TRBD2 aligns with 15 central bases. The CDR3 in this case is CSASPGLAGGLTDTQYF. Read as DNA, the sequence is TGCAGTGCTAGTCCGGGACTAGCGGGAGGTCTAACAGATACGCAGTATTTT.